The 30 T cell receptor beta chains below all came from one sample that was sequenced in a study of cytomegalovirus exposure and HLA in healthy donors. A multiplex PCR was run with 60 Vbeta primers and 13 Jbeta primers. Using immunoSEQ multiplex PCR, the repertoire was profiled, and TCRdb retains in-frame clones only, with some absent. The table records about 140,000 clones, 65% to 80% of them present only once. Sequencing used PBMCs. The receptors originated from a woman younger than 45 in good health and CMV-seronegative.

The chain employs TRBV19 and TRBJ2-1, with 13 bases lining up with TRBD2. This CDR3 has 19 residues. Germline trimming cut 3 bases from V and 0 bases from J; bases unmatched to any gene: 8. Germline V gene lookup returns CDR1 LNHDA and CDR2 SQIVND (reference sequence). The CDR3 DNA sequence: TGTGCCAGTAGTATCACGACTAGCGGGAGGCCCGCCTCCTACAATGAGCAGTTCTTC. This sequence encodes CASSITTSGRPASYNEQFF.

As DNA, the CDR3 is TGTGCCAGCAGTTTGGATAGAGCGGGTCGCACCGGGGAGCTGTTTTTT. This codes for CASSLDRAGRTGELFF. The chain joins TRBV28 to TRBJ2-2; TRBD2 is a possible D gene (6 bases). CDR3 length: 16 amino acids. With 3 bases removed from V and 4 bases from J, the gap between germline ends came to 15 bases. Germline-derived CDR1 and CDR2 are MDHEN and SYDVKM.

This clone was seen a few times. CDR3 sequence (DNA): TGTGCCAGCACCGTCCGGGGGATTAACCTCAATGAGCAGTTCTTC. It encodes CASTVRGINLNEQFF. The gene calls are TRBV2 and TRBJ2-1; tentatively, D is TRBD2 (6 bases). The CDR3 has 15 amino acids. The ends were cut back, 7 bases at V and 6 bases at J, with 19 bases in the middle. Germline V gene data show CDR1 as SNHLY and CDR2 as FYNNEI.

The chain uses TRBV7-6 and TRBJ2-7, with D possibly being TRBD2 (7 bases). V gave up 6 bases and J gave up 5 bases, with 20 bases separating them. This CDR3 contains 15 residues. Germline CDR1 SGHVS, CDR2 FNYEAQ. CDR3 residues: CASSSQGGGVDEQYF. Here the CDR3 DNA reads TGTGCCAGCAGTTCTCAGGGAGGGGGAGTTGACGAGCAGTACTTC.

Written as DNA, the CDR3 is TGTGCCAGCAGAGCCGGGACAGATTACAATGAGCAGTTCTTC. Its protein is CASRAGTDYNEQFF. The chain has TRBV6-5 and TRBJ2-1, with TRBD1 identical over 7 bases. Germline CDR1 reads MNHEY; CDR2 reads SVGAGI. The CDR3 length is 14 residues. V lost 6 bases to trimming and J lost 4 bases; unmatched junction nucleotides: 6.

This chain uses TRBV6-6 with TRBJ2-1; TRBD2 matches 10 bases. The germline V gene has CDR1 MNHNY and CDR2 SVGAGI (reference sequence). The V and J ends lost 5 bases and 4 bases, in that order; junction bases with no gene match: 5. This CDR3 is 15 amino acids long. The CDR3 sequence is CASSASGRWYNEQFF. For the CDR3, the DNA is TGTGCCAGCAGTGCTAGCGGGAGATGGTACAATGAGCAGTTCTTC.

V usage is TRBV28 and J usage is TRBJ1-2, with D tentatively TRBD1 (5 bases). This CDR3 contains 14 residues. Germline V gene sequence: CDR1 MDHEN, CDR2 SYDVKM. The germline V and J ends were trimmed by 1 base and 2 bases, with 8 bases remaining between them. The CDR3 DNA sequence: TGTGCCAGCAGTTTATCGGGGGGGAACTATGGCTACACCTTC. As protein: CASSLSGGNYGYTF.

The chain has TRBV30 and TRBJ2-3; 10 bases line up with TRBD2. V trimming: 4 bases; J trimming: 4 bases; junction bases outside the gene matches: 8. Germline CDR1 GTSNPN, CDR2 SVGIG (reference sequence). This CDR3 region has 15 residues. CDR3: CAWKRLAGEADTQYF. The DNA for the CDR3 is TGTGCCTGGAAGCGGCTAGCGGGAGAGGCAGATACGCAGTATTTT.

The chain employs TRBV18 and TRBJ2-7; a possible D gene is TRBD1 (6 bases). Deletions cut 6 bases from V and 0 bases from J, with 18 bases between. This CDR3 is 16 amino acids long. Germline V gene lookup returns CDR1 KGHSH and CDR2 LQKENI. CDR3 in DNA: TGTGCCAGCTCTCGAGGGGGAGCGGCCAGCTCCTACGAGCAGTACTTC. This codes for CASSRGGAASSYEQYF.

The CDR3 region is CASSPLGGGTDTQYF. The CDR3 region has the DNA TGTGCCAGCAGTCCCCTCGGCGGGGGAACAGATACGCAGTATTTT. The chain joins TRBV6-5 to TRBJ2-3, with 7 bases matching TRBD2. The germline gives CDR1 MNHEY, CDR2 SVGAGI. The trim removed 5 bases at V and 3 bases at J, leaving 8 bases unmatched. This CDR3 has 15 amino acids.

This rearrangement joins TRBV30 to TRBJ2-3; weak D call: TRBD2 (5 bases). Germline CDR1 GTSNPN, CDR2 SVGIG (reference sequence). CDR3 size: 16 residues. Trimming took 0 bases from V and 4 from J, leaving 17 bases between them. The CDR3 DNA is TGTGCCTGGAGTGTGGACCCGGGGTGGTTCGCAGATACGCAGTATTTT. Its protein is CAWSVDPGWFADTQYF.

CDR3: CASSRDKLGGSGYTF. CDR3 DNA sequence: TGTGCCAGCAGCCGCGACAAGTTAGGGGGCTCTGGCTACACCTTC. The gene calls are TRBV7-2 and TRBJ1-2; 7 bases map to TRBD1. J was trimmed by 7 bases and V by 5 bases; bases with no gene match: 13. This CDR3 spans 15 amino acids. CDR1 SGHTA and CDR2 FQGNSA come from the germline V gene.

V gene TRBV5-1 combines with J gene TRBJ1-1; 9 nucleotides align to TRBD1. The V gene's germline CDR1 is SGHRS and CDR2 YFSETQ. This CDR3 contains 15 residues. J lost 5 bases, V lost 5 bases, and 10 bases had no gene match. CDR3 sequence (DNA): TGCGCCAGCAGGGTATTGGGGACAGGGTCTACTGAAGCTTTCTTT. Translated: CASRVLGTGSTEAFF.

The gene calls are TRBV7-2 and TRBJ2-7; D unclear. Looked up from germline, CDR1 is SGHTA and CDR2 is FQGNSA. V shed 2 bases and J shed 2 bases, with 13 bases lying between them. This CDR3 has 15 amino acids. CDR3 sequence (DNA): TGTGCCAGCAGCTTAACCGATCCGGTCCCCTACGAGCAGTACTTC. It codes for CASSLTDPVPYEQYF.

The CDR3 loop is CASSVIGTAGETQYF. The CDR3 nucleotides read TGTGCCAGCAGTGTGATCGGCACAGCAGGAGAGACCCAGTACTTC. This chain joins TRBV2 and TRBJ2-5; D is undetermined. The germline gives CDR1 SNHLY, CDR2 FYNNEI. V lost 4 bases and J 4 bases, leaving 16 bases between the germline ends. The CDR3 consists of 15 residues.

The CDR3: CASSLATGVGFEQFF. CDR3 DNA: TGTGCCAGCAGCTTAGCGACAGGGGTTGGTTTTGAGCAGTTCTTC. The chain recombines TRBV7-8 with TRBJ2-1, with 8 bases identical to TRBD1. Losses at the gene ends were 0 bases for V and 9 bases for J; bases not matched to a gene: 7. Germline values: CDR1 SGHVS, CDR2 FQNEAQ. The CDR3 covers 15 residues.

The gene calls are TRBV6-4 and TRBJ2-1; 12 bases agree with TRBD2. The trim removed 5 bases at V and 3 bases at J, leaving 2 bases unmatched. CDR3 size: 15 residues. In germline, CDR1 is MRHNA, CDR2 SNTAGT. CDR3 amino acids: CASSKTSGGYNEQFF. In DNA, the CDR3 is TGTGCCAGCAGTAAGACTAGCGGGGGCTACAATGAGCAGTTCTTC.

The genes are TRBV7-2 and TRBJ2-3, with 10 bases identical to TRBD2. The CDR3 spans 16 residues. Germline CDR1 reads SGHTA; CDR2 reads FQGNSA. The J segment lost 0 bases and the V segment lost 5 bases, leaving 5 bases of the junction unmatched. The CDR3 nucleotides are TGTGCCAGCAGCCCCCGACTAGCGGGTAGCACAGATACGCAGTATTTT. Its translation: CASSPRLAGSTDTQYF.

The DNA of the CDR3 is TGCAGCGTGGCGGGACAGGTTAACACTGAAGCTTTCTTT. Encoded protein: CSVAGQVNTEAFF. The genes are TRBV29-1 and TRBJ1-1; 8 bases are a match to TRBD1. V trimming: 6 bases; J trimming: 2 bases; junction bases outside the gene matches: 5. Per the germline V gene, CDR1 is SQVTM and CDR2 is ANQGSEA. The CDR3 is 13 residues long.

The rearrangement joins TRBV7-9 to TRBJ2-7; 7 bases line up with TRBD1. Germline V gene sequence: CDR1 SEHNR, CDR2 FQNEAQ (reference sequence). The CDR3 extends over 14 amino acids. J lost 2 bases, V lost 5 bases, and 6 bases had no gene match. CDR3 DNA: TGTGCCAGCAGCCCAGGGACAGCACCCTACGAGCAGTACTTC. Encoded protein: CASSPGTAPYEQYF.

The chain links TRBV5-1 to TRBJ2-3; D might be TRBD2 (6 bases). The CDR3 consists of 14 residues. In germline, CDR1 is SGHRS, CDR2 YFSETQ. The V end was cut by 0 bases, the J end by 4 bases, with 9 bases between. The DNA for the CDR3 is TGCGCCAGCAGCTTGGCCGGGACTGCAGATACGCAGTATTTT. Its translation: CASSLAGTADTQYF.

The chain carries TRBV19 and TRBJ1-6; 8 bases are a match to TRBD1. Germline loops: CDR1 LNHDA, CDR2 SQIVND (reference sequence). V trimming: 1 base; J trimming: 0 bases; junction bases outside the gene matches: 11. The CDR3 contains 20 residues. The CDR3: CASSIAGTGLFSSYNSPLHF. CDR3 bases: TGTGCCAGTAGTATAGCTGGGACAGGCCTCTTCAGCTCCTATAATTCACCCCTCCACTTT. Variable domain in full (rest from reference TRBV19 and TRBJ1-6): DGGITQSPKYLFRKEGQNVTLSCEQNLNHDAMYWYRQDPGQGLRLIYYSQIVNDFQKGDIAEGYSVSREKKESFPLTVTSAQKNPTAFYLCASSIAGTGLFSSYNSPLHFGNGTRLTVT.

The V and J genes are TRBV7-8 and TRBJ1-6; D may be TRBD1 (6 bases). V gave up 5 bases and J gave up 4 bases, with 15 bases separating them. The CDR3 is 16 amino acids. Germline loops: CDR1 SGHVS, CDR2 FQNEAQ. The CDR3 reads CASSRSGVRYNSPLHF. The CDR3 bases are TGTGCCAGCAGCCGATCAGGGGTGAGATATAATTCACCCCTCCACTTT.

The chain recombines TRBV29-1 with TRBJ2-5; TRBD1 matches 8 bases. The CDR3 loop spans 14 amino acids. CDR1 and CDR2 from the germline V gene are SQVTM and ANQGSEA. Trimming removed 5 bases from V and 5 bases from J; junction bases left unmatched: 10. CDR3 amino acids: CSVTDRGVLETQYF. The CDR3 DNA reads TGCAGCGTTACAGACAGGGGCGTCCTTGAGACCCAGTACTTC. Full variable domain (outside the CDR3, taken from reference TRBV29-1 and TRBJ2-5): SAVISQKPSRDICQRGTSLTIQCQVDSQVTMMFWYRQQPGQSLTLIATANQGSEATYESGFVIDKFPISRPNLTFSTLTVSNMSPEDSSIYLCSVTDRGVLETQYFGPGTRLLVL.

The chain couples TRBV7-9 to TRBJ2-3; 13 nucleotides line up with TRBD2. The ends lost 5 bases at V and 6 bases at J; junction bases unmatched: 17. The CDR3 spans 19 residues. Germline assignment: CDR1 SEHNR and CDR2 FQNEAQ (reference sequence). CDR3 sequence: CASSTRLPTSGGACDTQYF. Written as DNA, the CDR3 is TGTGCCAGCAGCACCCGCCTACCTACTAGCGGGGGGGCATGTGATACGCAGTATTTT.

The J gene is TRBJ2-2, the V gene TRBV30; perhaps TRBD2 as D (5 bases). V dropped 2 bases and J dropped 1 base, with 8 bases sitting between them. Germline V lookup: CDR1 GTSNPN, CDR2 SVGIG (reference sequence). The CDR3 length is 14 residues. CDR3 residues: CAWSWAGNTGELFF. CDR3 sequence (DNA): TGTGCCTGGAGTTGGGCGGGGAACACCGGGGAGCTGTTTTTT.

This chain uses TRBV7-2 with TRBJ1-5; D call uncertain. The germline V and J ends were trimmed by 2 bases and 5 bases, with 16 bases remaining between them. This CDR3 is 16 amino acids long. Germline V gives CDR1 SGHTA, CDR2 FQGNSA. In DNA form, the CDR3 reads TGTGCCAGCAGCTTACTTACTGGTGTCCCCGATCAGCCCCAGCATTTT. Translated: CASSLLTGVPDQPQHF.

The V gene is TRBV7-9, the J gene TRBJ2-1; D gene unclear. This CDR3 spans 14 amino acids. Germline V CDR1 and CDR2: SEHNR, FQNEAQ (reference sequence). V gave up 10 bases and J gave up 0 bases, with 13 bases separating them. As DNA, the CDR3 is TGTGCCACCCCTAGGTCCAGCTCCTACAATGAGCAGTTCTTC. Translating it yields CATPRSSSYNEQFF. The full variable domain, its missing parts supplied by reference TRBV7-9 and TRBJ2-1, is DTGVSQNPRHKITKRGQNVTFRCDPISEHNRLYWYRQTLGQGPEFLTYFQNEAQLEKSRLLSDRFSAERPKGSFSTLEIQRTEQGDSAMYLCATPRSSSYNEQFFGPGTRLTVL.

The J gene is TRBJ2-3, the V gene TRBV18; 8 nucleotides align to TRBD2. The germline V gene has CDR1 KGHSH and CDR2 LQKENI. V shed 3 bases and J 3 bases; nucleotides not matched to a gene: 8. The CDR3 is made up of 16 amino acids. In nucleotides, the CDR3 is TGTGCCAGCTCACCCTTGACGGGAGGGCCGACAGATACGCAGTATTTT. Translated, it gives CASSPLTGGPTDTQYF.

The chain has TRBV7-6 and TRBJ1-3; D is uncertain. Germline assignment: CDR1 SGHVS and CDR2 FNYEAQ. CDR3 length: 15 residues. V was cut by 5 bases and J by 1 base, with 12 bases left in between. For the CDR3, the DNA is TGTGCCAGCAGCCACGACATAATGTCTGGAAACACCATATATTTT. It encodes CASSHDIMSGNTIYF. The full variable domain, with the rest looked up from reference TRBV7-6 and TRBJ1-3, is GAGVSQSPRYKVTKRGQDVALRCDPISGHVSLYWYRQALGQGPEFLTYFNYEAQQDKSGLPNDRFSAERPEGSISTLTIQRTEQRDSAMYRCASSHDIMSGNTIYFGEGSWLTVV.